These 7 T cell receptor beta chains share one sample of origin, sequenced in a study of cytomegalovirus exposure and HLA in healthy donors. This PCR relied on a set of 60 Vbeta primers and 13 Jbeta primers. Libraries were prepared by immunoSEQ multiplex PCR; TCRdb keeps only in-frame clonotypes and omits some of them. The table lists over 150,000 clones, about 80% of them singletons, with roughly 2% in the top ten. The sequencing sample was made of PBMCs. These receptors all stem from a woman in her twenties or thirties in good health and CMV-seronegative.

This chain connects TRBV19 to TRBJ2-5; D is uncertain. V lost 4 bases and J 7 bases, leaving 7 bases between the germline ends. CDR1 LNHDA and CDR2 SQIVND come from the germline V gene (reference sequence). The CDR3 spans 11 residues. CDR3 sequence (DNA): TGTGCCAGTAGTACCCCCGGGACCCAGTACTTC. Protein sequence: CASSTPGTQYF.

The chain recombines TRBV18 with TRBJ2-3; 7 nucleotides match TRBD1. Germline V gene data show CDR1 as KGHSH and CDR2 as LQKENI. With 3 bases clipped from V and 2 bases from J, the junction kept 5 bases outside the gene matches. The CDR3 contains 15 residues. CDR3 sequence: CASSPYGQDTDTQYF. The DNA of the CDR3 is TGTGCCAGCTCACCGTACGGACAGGACACAGATACGCAGTATTTT.

This clone occurred a few times. The V gene is TRBV19, the J gene TRBJ1-4; D is perhaps TRBD1 (5 bases). The CDR3 is 14 residues long. V lost 7 bases and J lost 5, with 14 bases in between. The V gene's germline CDR1 is LNHDA and CDR2 SQIVND (reference sequence). The CDR3 loop is CASISHRGNEKLFF. As DNA, the CDR3 is TGTGCCAGTATAAGTCATCGGGGGAATGAAAAACTGTTTTTT.

This clone appeared a few times. The CDR3 loop is CASSSDAGGTEAFF. The CDR3 DNA follows: TGCGCCAGCAGCTCGGACGCAGGAGGCACTGAAGCTTTCTTT. V is TRBV4-3 and J is TRBJ1-1; D unclear. Germline V lookup: CDR1 LGHNA, CDR2 YSLEER. This CDR3 contains 14 residues. The V end was cut by 5 bases, the J end by 4 bases, with 14 bases between.

This sequence joins TRBV19 and TRBJ1-3; 9 bases are a match to TRBD1. The V segment lost 4 bases and the J segment 3 bases; nucleotides outside the gene matches: 4. Per germline, CDR1 LNHDA and CDR2 SQIVND (reference sequence). This CDR3 region has 15 residues. The CDR3 protein is CASSTNRGLGNTIYF. The CDR3 nucleotides are TGTGCCAGTAGTACAAACAGGGGGCTTGGAAACACCATATATTTT.

The gene calls are TRBV7-2 and TRBJ2-5; D ambiguous. Trimming removed 5 bases at V and 5 bases at J, with 12 bases between. CDR3 length: 13 amino acids. Germline loops: CDR1 SGHTA, CDR2 FQGNSA. The DNA for the CDR3 is TGTGCCAGCAGCGGCGGCCGGTTGGAGACCCAGTACTTC. Translation gives CASSGGRLETQYF.

The chain carries TRBV28 and TRBJ1-2; 9 bases are shared with TRBD1. The V segment lost 7 bases and the J segment 2 bases; nucleotides outside the gene matches: 11. Germline-derived CDR1 and CDR2 are MDHEN and SYDVKM. This CDR3 is built from 16 residues. As DNA, the CDR3 is TGTGCCAGCACACCCCATGGGACAGGGCTCAACTATGGCTACACCTTC. It codes for CASTPHGTGLNYGYTF.